The 12 T cell receptor beta chains given below trace back to one sample, sequenced in a study of cytomegalovirus exposure and HLA in healthy donors. The PCR contained 60 Vbeta and 13 Jbeta primers. Profiling relied on immunoSEQ multiplex PCR, and the TCRdb table lists in-frame clones only, not all of them. The table includes some 100,000 clones, approximately 68% detected once. Sequences were obtained from PBMCs. These receptors were collected from a woman in her late teens or twenties in good health and CMV-seropositive.

This chain joins TRBV4-1 and TRBJ1-1; TRBD1 is a possible D gene (6 bases). The length of the CDR3 is 13 residues. Germline V gene sequence: CDR1 MGHRA, CDR2 YSYEKL. The CDR3 DNA follows: TGCGCGACTGACACTGGGACATACGGTGAAGCTTTCTTT. Translation: CATDTGTYGEAFF.

The rearrangement uses TRBV6-1 and TRBJ2-7; 10 bases agree with TRBD1. This CDR3 comprises 16 residues. Germline V lookup: CDR1 MNHNS, CDR2 SASEGT. V lost 3 bases and J lost 3; bases outside the gene matches: 8. The CDR3 protein is CASSDGGQGDSYEQYF. CDR3 bases: TGTGCCAGCAGTGATGGAGGACAGGGGGATAGCTACGAGCAGTACTTC.

The rearrangement joins TRBV28 to TRBJ2-3; TRBD1 aligns across 8 bases. J lost 2 bases, V lost 6 bases, and 4 bases had no gene match. Germline assignment: CDR1 MDHEN and CDR2 SYDVKM. The CDR3 spans 14 residues. Here the CDR3 reads CASSWTGPTDTQYF. CDR3 DNA: TGTGCCAGCAGCTGGACAGGGCCCACAGATACGCAGTATTTT. Full variable domain (outside the CDR3, taken from reference TRBV28 and TRBJ2-3): DVKVTQSSRYLVKRTGEKVFLECVQDMDHENMFWYRQDPGLGLRLIYFSYDVKMKEKGDIPEGYSVSREKKERFSLILESASTNQTSMYLCASSWTGPTDTQYFGPGTRLTVL.

V is TRBV27 and J is TRBJ2-7; unclear D gene. The V end was cut by 4 bases, the J end by 5 bases, with 6 bases between. The CDR3 has 11 amino acids. Germline assignment: CDR1 MNHEY and CDR2 SMNVEV (reference sequence). For the CDR3, the DNA is TGTGCCAGCAGTTCCTCAGACGAGCAGTACTTC. It translates to CASSSSDEQYF.

This clone has more than one count but fewer than ten. This chain joins TRBV28 and TRBJ2-3, with 7 nucleotides matching TRBD2. After removal of 3 bases from V and 6 bases from J, the junction contained 15 bases not matched to a gene. CDR1 MDHEN and CDR2 SYDVKM come from the germline V gene. There are 17 residues in the CDR3. CDR3: CASSLGQAGSFRDTQYF. The CDR3 region has the DNA TGTGCCAGCAGTTTGGGTCAAGCGGGAAGCTTTAGGGATACGCAGTATTTT.

V and J are TRBV18 and TRBJ2-2; a possible D gene is TRBD1 (5 bases). The V end lost 6 bases, the J end lost 3 bases, and 14 bases lay between the germline ends. The CDR3 is made up of 15 amino acids. The germline V gene encodes CDR1 KGHSH and CDR2 LQKENI. CDR3 protein: CASSKDQGHTGELFF. Written as DNA, the CDR3 is TGTGCCAGCTCGAAGGACCAGGGCCACACCGGGGAGCTGTTTTTT.

This clone was counted between two and nine times. A read error may account for a junction end that differs from germline. V and J are TRBV7-9 and TRBJ2-7; perhaps TRBD2 as D (6 bases). The CDR3 totals 14 residues. The germline V gene has CDR1 SEHNR and CDR2 FQNEAQ (reference sequence). DNA for the CDR3: TGTTCCAGCAGCTCCGCCCTAGCGAGCTACGAGCAGTACTTC. This encodes CSSSSALASYEQYF. Using reference TRBV7-9 and TRBJ2-7 for the parts outside the CDR3, the full variable domain is DTGVSQNPRHKITKRGQNVTFRCDPISEHNRLYWYRQTLGQGPEFLTYFQNEAQLEKSRLLSDRFSAERPKGSFSTLEIQRTEQGDSAMYLCSSSSALASYEQYFGPGTRLTVT.

This rearrangement joins TRBV28 to TRBJ2-7; D unclear. V lost 5 bases to trimming and J lost 2 bases, with 13 bases between them. CDR1 is MDHEN and CDR2 is SYDVKM in the germline V gene. This CDR3 comprises 14 residues. The DNA of the CDR3 is TGTGCCAGCAGTCCCCCGATAAGCCCCTACGAGCAGTACTTC. Its protein is CASSPPISPYEQYF.

The chain combines TRBV28 with TRBJ2-2; TRBD2 aligns across 7 bases. CDR1 and CDR2 from the germline V gene are MDHEN and SYDVKM. V shed 8 bases and J 0 bases; nucleotides not matched to a gene: 9. The CDR3 runs 16 residues. This chain's CDR3 is CASLSGDSPNTGELFF. In nucleotides, the CDR3 is TGTGCCAGCCTAAGCGGGGACTCTCCGAACACCGGGGAGCTGTTTTTT.

This clone turned up a few times. The rearrangement joins TRBV28 to TRBJ1-2, with 10 bases identical to TRBD1. Germline V gene sequence: CDR1 MDHEN, CDR2 SYDVKM. This CDR3 contains 14 residues. Trimming cost V 4 bases and J 7 bases; bases outside gene matches: 6. The CDR3, as DNA: TGTGCCAGCAGTTCCACCGGGACAGGGGTTGGCTACACCTTC. Translating gives CASSSTGTGVGYTF.

The rearrangement links TRBV29-1 to TRBJ1-5; D possibly corresponds to TRBD1 (5 bases). There are 13 residues in the CDR3. Trimming stripped 4 bases from V and 7 bases from J, with 14 bases between. The germline CDR1 and CDR2 sequences are SQVTM and ANQGSEA. The CDR3 nucleotides are TGCAGCGTTGGGGCTCGGGGGGAACAGCCCCAGCATTTT. Translated, it gives CSVGARGEQPQHF.

This clone has ten or more counts. The rearrangement links TRBV12-2 to TRBJ2-1; the table's D call, TRBD2, was not checked against the DNA. TRBV12-2 is listed as a pseudogene. The CDR3 is 20 residues long. The CDR3 DNA is TGTGCAAGTCGCCTTAGGGCGGGGGCTAGCGGGAGGGCCGAGGGAAATGAGCAGTTCTTC. Translating gives CASRLRAGASGRAEGNEQFF.